The sequence of this T cell receptor (beta chain) was determined in a study of cytomegalovirus exposure and HLA in healthy donors (TCRdb year 2017). In the study overall: According to an earlier analysis of 450 to 650 of the donors, about 179 million T cells yielded 90 million to 140 million unique TCR beta sequences and approximately 300 Gb of sequence data. The study combined high-throughput TCR immunosequencing, statistical association of individual TCRs with disease status, and machine learning to predict cytomegalovirus infection status. A later analysis re-analyzed previously published TCR beta repertoires from roughly 600 donors and added high-resolution HLA genotyping to study TCR occurrence patterns. The genetic ancestry cluster associated with self-reported Caucasian donors included around four fifths of the roughly 410 genotyped donors. A few DR-DQ haplotypes were treated as single units for association and clustering because of strong linkage in the cohort. The aim of the study was to test whether cataloging public T cell receptors could identify signatures of past pathogen exposure. A later genetic analysis took genome-wide SNP genotypes for about 55% of the 666 donors and used that subset as a discovery cohort. Around 300 gigabases of sequencing data and tens of millions of unique TCR sequences were included in an early release covering under 650 HLA-typed donors. Across approximately 400 genotyped donors of the cohort, an average of about 240,000 unique TCR beta nucleotide sequences per donor were sequenced, and roughly 18% of those sequences were non-productive. Typing coverage varied by locus: about 620-630 donors for A, B, C, DRB1 and DQB1; 522 for DQA1; over 600 for DPA1; roughly 450 for DPB1. Using immunosequencing, the study profiled T cell repertoires from roughly 650 subjects and related those repertoires to cytomegalovirus serostatus. In an earlier analysis of 587 of the donors, high-throughput TCR beta sequencing was used to judge whether each TCR beta V gene segment behaved as functional or pseudogenic. Both class I and class II loci were covered by HLA typing, at four-digit resolution. All discovery cohort repertoires had been generated using a single sequencing platform. Rather than using new phenotypic data, the later analysis identified candidate immune exposures from TCR beta sequences and from how often those sequences occurred across donors. Donor age, sex, ethnicity and CMV serostatus were compiled alongside the repertoire data. A separate validation cohort of roughly 110 different subjects was used in addition to the approximately 700-subject first cohort. The investigation overall reported the following: A cluster of highly shared sequence variants was judged likely to represent a technical artifact of the sequencing pipeline. Because some donors lacked HLA typing at each locus, the association tests relied only on the typed subset. According to a later genetic analysis, donors in an Asian-associated ancestry cluster had fewer N-insertions in productive TCRs than the approximately 670-donor mean. A later genetic analysis associated a missense DCLRE1C variant with V-gene and J-gene trimming of TCR beta chains, and an independent cohort replicated the association. In a later analysis, several top co-occurrence clusters were reported to appear linked to parvovirus B19, influenza, CMV and Epstein-Barr virus. Most CMV-associated TCR beta chains appeared to be HLA-restricted in a later analysis, and the HLA associations seemed to be driven largely by CMV exposure. Some IMGT-functional V segments, including TRBV6-2 and TRBV6-3, could not be distinguished by the 87-base-pair reads and were therefore excluded. Correlated functional status among segregating V segments might reflect linkage disequilibrium, but an unknown experimental factor could not be ruled out. Compared with equally common non-associated chains, HLA-associated TCR beta chains in a later analysis were more clonally expanded and had lower generation probabilities. Most TCR sequences were seen in very few donors, while some public TCRs were found in many individuals. Only TCR beta chains were sequenced in this cohort, and the absence of alpha or paired-chain data limited detectable features. It was suggested by the authors that the approach could potentially be generalized to other disease states and immunological phenotypes. The study listed 150 to 200 TCR beta chains as associated with cytomegalovirus. Because counts were too low, roughly 17 rarely observed V segments, including chromosome 9 orphons, were left out of the earlier analysis of a few hundred of the donors. A few of the identified cytomegalovirus-associated TCR beta chains were confirmed in vitro to be specific for cytomegalovirus antigens. At a false discovery rate of 0.05, a later analysis linked about 16,000 TCR beta sequences to specific HLA alleles. Roughly uniform sequencing depth across donors was assumed in presence/absence analyses, although this assumption may not hold. A further reported finding was that TCR beta sequences accurately predicted the HLA-A and HLA-B alleles for most subjects in the first cohort. An earlier analysis of approximately 600 of the donors showed that most TCR beta V segments appeared in productive rearrangements either about 87% or about 30% of the time, which broadly matched IMGT annotations. Assigning TCR associations to individual alleles was difficult when HLA alleles, especially DR and DQ, strongly co-occurred. For the cohort, immune exposure information was limited to CMV serostatus. The classifier was reported to diagnose cytomegalovirus status with high specificity and sensitivity in both the original and validation cohorts. In a later analysis, TCR association rates were found to vary across HLA loci, with the most associated TCRs seen for DRB1 alleles and the fewest for HLA-C alleles.

Library preparation used the immunoSEQ multiplex PCR assay. The multiplex PCR relied on a mix of 60 forward primers for TCR Vbeta segments and 13 reverse primers for TCR Jbeta segments. The CDR3 region of rearranged TCR beta genes was amplified from genomic DNA by a multiplex PCR assay. On the Illumina HiSeq System, the amplified TCR beta libraries were sequenced as 87-base-pair reads. The authors' pipeline ran thus. A later analysis counted 65 million to 90 million unique TCR beta chains across the 640 or so repertoires, and around 12 million of these chains were shared by at least two donors. A nearest-neighbor algorithm error-corrected the raw reads and collapsed the reads into unique sequences, merging closely related sequences to remove PCR and sequencing errors. V, D and J gene segments were assigned by aligning CDR3 sequences to IMGT reference sequences. For a sequence to be retained, a match of at least six nucleotides was required to both a V gene segment and a J gene segment. Rearrangements were called productive when the CDR3 lacked stop codons and stayed in frame with V and J; all others were non-productive. CDR3 was defined according to IMGT convention as the region running from the second conserved V-encoded cysteine to the conserved J-encoded phenylalanine. The earlier analysis of some 580 of the donors excluded any sequence lacking an unambiguous match to a single V gene segment. In an earlier analysis of approximately 550 of the donors, V segments were called functional above 56.7% productive rearrangements and were called segregating when the between-donor standard deviation exceeded 5%. A statistical classification framework was built to diagnose cytomegalovirus status from the catalog of TCR beta chain sequences. In a later analysis, TCR nucleotide sequences were compared against IMGT/GENE-DB human TR gene sequences so that V and J genes could be assigned. A later analysis assigned CDR3 sequences and most-parsimonious VDJ recombination scenarios with the TCRdist pipeline. In a later analysis, every TCR beta chain was defined by the combination of its CDR3 amino acid sequence and its V-gene family, and reads without a unique V-gene family were dropped. In a later analysis, 550 to 650 highly shared, low-generation-probability nucleotide sequences were removed to address suspected cross-contamination and a sequencing artifact. A later analysis calculated a clonal expansion index for each public chain from normalized within-repertoire ranks of inferred template counts. In a later analysis, generation probabilities were computed using a VDJ recombination model fitted to out-of-frame rearrangements, and the results were checked against IGoR. Hypergeometric tests were used in a later analysis to score TCR-TCR, TCR-HLA and TCR-CMV co-occurrence, with a repertoire-size bias correction applied to the TCR pairs. False discovery rates were estimated in a later analysis by permuting HLA or CMV assignments 20 times. A later analysis grouped co-occurring TCRs with DBSCAN, adding TCRdist sequence similarity when clustering within HLA-allele-positive subsets. Co-occurrence clustering excluded repertoires with fewer than 30,000 or more than 120,000 public chains, plus five with anomalous nucleotide sharing. TCRdb took over this immuneACCESS table, retaining in-frame rearrangements with V and J assigned. Such tables are incomplete; in checked studies, under half of the missing clones stem from an unresolved V gene, and the remainder is unexplained. V, J and clone size are those of that table, while D and trimming were read from the DNA. The sample profile shows some 170,000 clones; 75% to 85% of them were found once. The ten largest clones represent roughly 4.9% of the sample.

From the germline V gene, CDR1 is SGDLS and CDR2 is YYNGEE. At the junction V is shortened by 6 bases and J by 0 bases; bases outside the gene matches: 1. The CDR3, from cysteine to phenylalanine, totals 14 residues. This entry keeps only the CDR3 DNA: 42 bases, framed from base 1. In total, over 600 healthy bone marrow donors made up the cohort. All cohort members were sampled while nominally healthy, although unrecorded immune exposures were likely present. The donor tested CMV seropositive, placing the donor among the approximately 290 seropositive members of the cohort. Each donor provided a peripheral blood sample, and peripheral blood mononuclear cells were used for TCR beta sequencing. The Qiagen DNeasy Blood Extraction Kit was used to extract genomic DNA from the blood cell samples. For this clone: Its antigen specificity is not known. No per-base quality is available; no much larger clone lies one base away.

The sequencing input was PBMCs. The sequence joins TRBV9 to TRBJ2-2; TRBD2 agrees with 8 junctional bases. The receptor's source is a woman between 18 and 29 years old in good health and CMV-seropositive. The CDR3 region has the sequence CASTGGPNTGELFF. The DNA reads as follows: TGTGCCAGCACGGGGGGGCCGAACACCGGGGAGCTGTTTTTT.